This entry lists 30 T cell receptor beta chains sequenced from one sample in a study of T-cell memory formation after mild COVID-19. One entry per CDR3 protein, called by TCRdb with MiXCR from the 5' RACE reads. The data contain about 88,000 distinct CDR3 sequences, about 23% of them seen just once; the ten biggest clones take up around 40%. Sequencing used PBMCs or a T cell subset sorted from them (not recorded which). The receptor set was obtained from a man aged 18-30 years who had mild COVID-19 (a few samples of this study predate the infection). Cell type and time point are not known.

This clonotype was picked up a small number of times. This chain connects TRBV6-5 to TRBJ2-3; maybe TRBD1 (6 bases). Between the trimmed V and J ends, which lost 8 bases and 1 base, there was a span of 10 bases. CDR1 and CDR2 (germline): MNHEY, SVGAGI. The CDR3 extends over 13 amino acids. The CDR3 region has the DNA TGTGCCAGCTGTCGGACAGGCACAGATACGCAGTATTTT. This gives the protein CASCRTGTDTQYF.

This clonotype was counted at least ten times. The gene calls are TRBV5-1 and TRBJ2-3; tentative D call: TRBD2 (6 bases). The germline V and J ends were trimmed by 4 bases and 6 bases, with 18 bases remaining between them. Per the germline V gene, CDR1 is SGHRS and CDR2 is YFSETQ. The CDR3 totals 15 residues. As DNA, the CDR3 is TGCGCCAGCAGCCTCGTCGAGGGAGGTTCGGATACGCAGTATTTT. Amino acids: CASSLVEGGSDTQYF.

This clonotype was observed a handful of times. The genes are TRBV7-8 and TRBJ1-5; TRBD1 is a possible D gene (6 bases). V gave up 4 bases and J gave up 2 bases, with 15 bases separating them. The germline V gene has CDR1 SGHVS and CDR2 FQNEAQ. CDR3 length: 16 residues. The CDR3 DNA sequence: TGTGCCAGCAGCTCGGCCCAGGGGATGGGCAATCAGCCCCAGCATTTT. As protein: CASSSAQGMGNQPQHF.

CDR3 sequence reads: CAIYRGTEQFF. CDR3 bases: TGTGCCATATACAGGGGGACTGAGCAGTTCTTC. The rearrangement links TRBV7-9 to TRBJ2-1, with 8 bases aligning to TRBD1. V was clipped by 10 bases and J by 9 bases; unmatched bases: 5. Germline CDR1 and CDR2: SEHNR and FQNEAQ (reference sequence). CDR3 length equals 11 residues.

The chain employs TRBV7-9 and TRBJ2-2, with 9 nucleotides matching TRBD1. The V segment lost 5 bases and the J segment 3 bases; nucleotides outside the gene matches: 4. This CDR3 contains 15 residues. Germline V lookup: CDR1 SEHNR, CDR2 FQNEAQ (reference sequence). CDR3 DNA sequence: TGTGCCAGCAGCCCGACAGGGGGTGACACCGGGGAGCTGTTTTTT. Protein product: CASSPTGGDTGELFF.

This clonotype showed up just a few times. CDR3 loop: CASSPGLAGVVGNTGELFF. CDR3 nucleotides: TGTGCCAGCAGCCCCGGGCTAGCGGGGGTTGTAGGGAACACCGGGGAGCTGTTTTTT. V and J are TRBV9 and TRBJ2-2; 10 bases match TRBD2. V dropped 4 bases and J dropped 1; count of bases not matched to a gene: 13. The germline CDR1 and CDR2 sequences are SGDLS and YYNGEE. The CDR3 is 19 residues long.

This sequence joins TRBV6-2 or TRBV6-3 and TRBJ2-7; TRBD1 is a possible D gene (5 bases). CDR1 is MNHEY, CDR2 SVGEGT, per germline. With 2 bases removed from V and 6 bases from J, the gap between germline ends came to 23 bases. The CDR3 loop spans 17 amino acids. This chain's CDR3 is CASSYPPRAGFGCEQYF. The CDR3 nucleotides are TGTGCCAGCAGTTACCCCCCACGGGCAGGGTTCGGTTGCGAGCAGTACTTC.

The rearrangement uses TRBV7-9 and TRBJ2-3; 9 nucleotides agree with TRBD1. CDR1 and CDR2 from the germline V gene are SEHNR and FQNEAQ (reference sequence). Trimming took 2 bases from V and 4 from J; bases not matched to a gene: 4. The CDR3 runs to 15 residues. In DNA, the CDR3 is TGTGCCAGCAGCTTAAACAGGGGGCGGGCAGATACGCAGTATTTT. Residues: CASSLNRGRADTQYF.

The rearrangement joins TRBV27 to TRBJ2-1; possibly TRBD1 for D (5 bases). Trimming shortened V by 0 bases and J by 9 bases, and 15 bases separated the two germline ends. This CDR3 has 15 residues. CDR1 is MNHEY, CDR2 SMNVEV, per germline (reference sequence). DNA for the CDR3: TGTGCCAGCAGTTTATCTGGGGCAGGAGTTCCTGAGCAGTTCTTC. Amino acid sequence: CASSLSGAGVPEQFF.

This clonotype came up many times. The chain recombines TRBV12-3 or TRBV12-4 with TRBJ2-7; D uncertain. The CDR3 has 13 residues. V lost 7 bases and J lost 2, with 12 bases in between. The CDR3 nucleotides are TGTGCCAGCATATGGATAGACCCCTACGAGCAGTACGTC. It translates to CASIWIDPYEQYV.

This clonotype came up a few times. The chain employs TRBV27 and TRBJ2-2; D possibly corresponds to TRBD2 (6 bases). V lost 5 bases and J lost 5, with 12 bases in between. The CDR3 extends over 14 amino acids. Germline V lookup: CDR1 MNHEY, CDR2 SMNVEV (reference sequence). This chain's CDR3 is CASSSLGGTGELFF. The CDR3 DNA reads TGTGCCAGCAGTAGCCTCGGGGGTACCGGGGAGCTGTTTTTT.

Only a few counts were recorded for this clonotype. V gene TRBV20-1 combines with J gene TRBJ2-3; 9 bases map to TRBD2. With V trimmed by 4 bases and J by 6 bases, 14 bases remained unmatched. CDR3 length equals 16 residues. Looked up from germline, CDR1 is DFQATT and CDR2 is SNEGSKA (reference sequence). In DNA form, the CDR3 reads TGCAGTGCTAATGTTGCGTGGCGGGGGGGTCCGGATACGCAGTATTTT. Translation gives CSANVAWRGGPDTQYF.

In nucleotides, the CDR3 is TGTGCCAGCGGGACCAGCCCCAATCAGCCCCAGCATTTT. It translates to CASGTSPNQPQHF. The gene calls are TRBV12-3 or TRBV12-4 and TRBJ1-5; tentatively, D is TRBD1 (5 bases). Trimming shortened V by 8 bases and J by 3 bases, and 11 bases separated the two germline ends. This CDR3 is 13 amino acids long.

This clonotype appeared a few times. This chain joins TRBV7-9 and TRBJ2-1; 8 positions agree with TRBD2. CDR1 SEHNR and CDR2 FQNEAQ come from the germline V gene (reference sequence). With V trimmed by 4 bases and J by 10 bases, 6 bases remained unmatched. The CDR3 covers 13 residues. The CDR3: CASSWNSGVEQFF. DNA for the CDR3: TGTGCCAGCAGCTGGAATAGCGGGGTCGAGCAGTTCTTC.

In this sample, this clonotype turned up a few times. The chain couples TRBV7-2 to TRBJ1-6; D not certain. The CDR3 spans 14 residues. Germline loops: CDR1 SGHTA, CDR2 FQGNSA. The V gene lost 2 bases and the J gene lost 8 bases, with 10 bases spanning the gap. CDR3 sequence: CASSLTPIDSPLHF. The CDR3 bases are TGTGCCAGCAGCTTAACCCCGATTGATTCACCCCTCCACTTT.

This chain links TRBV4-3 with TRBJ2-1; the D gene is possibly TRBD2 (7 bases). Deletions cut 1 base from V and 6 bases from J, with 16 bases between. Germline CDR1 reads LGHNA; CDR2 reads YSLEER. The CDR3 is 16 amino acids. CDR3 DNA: TGCGCCAGCAGCCAAGGGGAGGGGGGCCCTGGCAATGAGCAGTTCTTC. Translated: CASSQGEGGPGNEQFF.

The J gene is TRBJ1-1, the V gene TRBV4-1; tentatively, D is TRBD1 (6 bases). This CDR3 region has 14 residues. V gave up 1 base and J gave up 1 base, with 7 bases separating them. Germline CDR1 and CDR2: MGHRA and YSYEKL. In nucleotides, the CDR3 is TGCGCCAGCAGCCAAGTCAGGGGGAACACTGAAGCTTTCTTT. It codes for CASSQVRGNTEAFF.

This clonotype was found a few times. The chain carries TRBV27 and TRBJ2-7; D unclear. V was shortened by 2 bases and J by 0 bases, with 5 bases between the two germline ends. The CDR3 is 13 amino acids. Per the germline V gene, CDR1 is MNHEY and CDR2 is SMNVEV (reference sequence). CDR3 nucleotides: TGTGCCAGCAGTTTAAAAAGCTCCTACGAGCAGTACGTC. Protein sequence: CASSLKSSYEQYV.

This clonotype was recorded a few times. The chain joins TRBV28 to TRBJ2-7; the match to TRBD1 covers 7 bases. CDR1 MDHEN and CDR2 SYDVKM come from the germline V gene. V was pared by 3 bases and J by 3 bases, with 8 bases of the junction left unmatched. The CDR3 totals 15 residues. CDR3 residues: CASSFPGGFHYEQYF. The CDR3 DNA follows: TGTGCCAGCAGTTTCCCAGGGGGTTTCCACTACGAGCAGTACTTC.

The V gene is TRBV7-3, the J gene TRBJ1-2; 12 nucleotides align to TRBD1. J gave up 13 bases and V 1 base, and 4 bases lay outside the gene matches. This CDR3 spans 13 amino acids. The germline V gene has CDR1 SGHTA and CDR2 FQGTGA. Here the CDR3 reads CASSLSSGQGATF. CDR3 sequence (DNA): TGTGCCAGCAGCTTAAGCTCGGGACAGGGGGCCACCTTC.

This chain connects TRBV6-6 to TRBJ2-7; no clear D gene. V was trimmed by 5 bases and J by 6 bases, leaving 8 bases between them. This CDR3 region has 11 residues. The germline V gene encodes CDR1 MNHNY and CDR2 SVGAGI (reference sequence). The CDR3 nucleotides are TGTGCCAGCAGTAGTTTCGCCGAGCAGTACGTC. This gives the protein CASSSFAEQYV.

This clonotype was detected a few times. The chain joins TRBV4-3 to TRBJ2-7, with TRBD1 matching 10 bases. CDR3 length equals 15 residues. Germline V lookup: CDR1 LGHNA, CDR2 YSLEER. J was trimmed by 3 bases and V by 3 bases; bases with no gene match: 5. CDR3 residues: CASSQPGQGFYEQYF. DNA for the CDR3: TGCGCCAGCAGCCAGCCGGGACAGGGGTTCTACGAGCAGTACTTC.

The CDR3 bases are TGTGCCAGCAGCAGGACTAGCGGGGTCCGGGAGACCCAGTACTTC. It codes for CASSRTSGVRETQYF. The chain employs TRBV12-3 or TRBV12-4 and TRBJ2-5; 12 bases match TRBD2. J gave up 5 bases and V 6 bases, and 7 bases lay outside the gene matches. The length of the CDR3 is 15 residues.

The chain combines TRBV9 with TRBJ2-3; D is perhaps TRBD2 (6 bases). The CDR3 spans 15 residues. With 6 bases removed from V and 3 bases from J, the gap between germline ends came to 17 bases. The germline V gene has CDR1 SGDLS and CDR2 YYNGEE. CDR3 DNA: TGTGCCAGCACCCAACCACGGGGGATAACAGATACGCAGTATTTT. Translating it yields CASTQPRGITDTQYF. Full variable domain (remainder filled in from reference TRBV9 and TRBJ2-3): DSGVTQTPKHLITATGQRVTLRCSPRSGDLSVYWYQQSLDQGLQFLIQYYNGEERAKGNILERFSAQQFPDLHSELNLSSLELGDSALYFCASTQPRGITDTQYFGPGTRLTVL.

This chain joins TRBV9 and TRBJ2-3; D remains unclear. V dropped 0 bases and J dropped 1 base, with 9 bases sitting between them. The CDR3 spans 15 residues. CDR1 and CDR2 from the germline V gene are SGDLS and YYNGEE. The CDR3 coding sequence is TGTGCCAGCAGCGTAGAGGCCAGCGGCACAGATACGCAGTATTTT. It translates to CASSVEASGTDTQYF.

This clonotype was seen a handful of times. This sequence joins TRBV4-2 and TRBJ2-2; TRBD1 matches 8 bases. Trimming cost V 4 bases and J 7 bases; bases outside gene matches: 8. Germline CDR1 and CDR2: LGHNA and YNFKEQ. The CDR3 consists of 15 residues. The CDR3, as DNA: TGTGCCAGCAGCCGAGAGACAGGGGACCACGGGGAGCTGTTTTTT. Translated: CASSRETGDHGELFF.

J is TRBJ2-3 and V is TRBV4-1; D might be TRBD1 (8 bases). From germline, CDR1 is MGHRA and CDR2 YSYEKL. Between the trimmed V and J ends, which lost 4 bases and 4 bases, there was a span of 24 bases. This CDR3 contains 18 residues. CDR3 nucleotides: TGCGCCAGCAGCCTCCTCACCGGCATAACAGGGGGGGCAGATACGCAGTATTTT. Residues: CASSLLTGITGGADTQYF.

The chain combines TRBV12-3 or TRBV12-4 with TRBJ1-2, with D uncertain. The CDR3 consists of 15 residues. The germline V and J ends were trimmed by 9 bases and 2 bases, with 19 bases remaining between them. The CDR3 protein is CARPPPGGGNYGYTF. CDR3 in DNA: TGTGCCAGACCCCCACCAGGAGGAGGGAACTATGGCTACACCTTC.

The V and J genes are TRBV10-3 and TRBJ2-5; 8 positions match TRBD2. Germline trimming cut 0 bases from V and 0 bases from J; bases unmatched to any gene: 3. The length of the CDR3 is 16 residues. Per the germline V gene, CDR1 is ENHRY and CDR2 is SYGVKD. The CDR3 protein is CAISESGAGDQETQYF. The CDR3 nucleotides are TGTGCCATCAGTGAGTCCGGAGCGGGGGACCAAGAGACCCAGTACTTC.

The CDR3 protein is CASSDSGRRARSYNEQFF. DNA for the CDR3: TGTGCCAGCAGTGATTCGGGACGTCGCGCCCGCTCCTACAATGAGCAGTTCTTC. This chain links TRBV2 with TRBJ2-1, with D perhaps assigned TRBD1 or TRBD2 (5 bases each). Trimming took off 3 bases at V and 0 bases at J, with 18 bases between the two ends. CDR1 and CDR2 (germline): SNHLY, FYNNEI. This CDR3 comprises 18 residues.